The 13 T cell receptor beta chains presented below share a single source sample, sequenced in a study of blood T cell repertoires in COVID-19. The assay was immunoSEQ multiplex PCR, and TCRdb's table has in-frame clones only and misses some. The sample has approximately 220,000 clones, roughly 90% seen once. Sequencing was performed on PBMCs or T cells enriched from blood (not recorded which). These receptors came from a woman aged 25 to 39 with acute COVID-19.

This clone was recorded once. The chain recombines TRBV9 with TRBJ2-1; 12 bases map to TRBD2. The germline V gene encodes CDR1 SGDLS and CDR2 YYNGEE. This CDR3 is built from 17 residues. V shed 3 bases, J shed 9 bases, and the junction held 13 bases outside the gene matches. The CDR3 bases are TGTGCCAGCAGCGGGATTTCATCTAGCGGGGGGGCGTTTGAGCAGTTCTTC. Residues: CASSGISSSGGAFEQFF. The variable domain in full, with the rest retrieved from reference TRBV9 and TRBJ2-1, is DSGVTQTPKHLITATGQRVTLRCSPRSGDLSVYWYQQSLDQGLQFLIQYYNGEERAKGNILERFSAQQFPDLHSELNLSSLELGDSALYFCASSGISSSGGAFEQFFGPGTRLTVL.

J is TRBJ2-4 and V is TRBV5-5, with 10 bases fitting TRBD1. The CDR3 contains 17 residues. The germline gives CDR1 SGHKS, CDR2 YYEKEE (reference sequence). Unmatched junction bases numbered 15, after V lost 4 bases and J lost 8 bases. In DNA, the CDR3 is TGTGCCAGCAGCGCCGTCCCGGGACAGGGGCCTTCGGACATTCAGTACTTC. Protein: CASSAVPGQGPSDIQYF.

The J gene is TRBJ1-5, the V gene TRBV2; 7 positions match TRBD1. Looked up from germline, CDR1 is SNHLY and CDR2 is FYNNEI. V was clipped by 7 bases and J by 8 bases; unmatched bases: 11. The CDR3 has 14 residues. CDR3 amino acids: CASTTGSRYEPQHF. The CDR3 nucleotides read TGTGCCAGCACGACAGGGAGTCGTTATGAGCCCCAGCATTTT.

The chain is built from TRBV7-2 and TRBJ2-7, with D possibly TRBD2 on 5 matching bases. The CDR3 sequence is 14 residues long. V was cut by 1 base and J by 2 bases, with 9 bases left in between. Germline V gene sequence: CDR1 SGHTA, CDR2 FQGNSA. CDR3 region: CASSLEAATYEQYF. CDR3 DNA: TGTGCCAGCAGCTTAGAAGCGGCCACCTACGAGCAGTACTTC.

Here the CDR3 DNA reads TGTGCCAGCAGCTTATCTTCGAACACCGGGGAGCTGTTTTTT. Amino acids: CASSLSSNTGELFF. The chain recombines TRBV7-3 with TRBJ2-2, with D unclear. The CDR3 extends over 14 amino acids. Germline V gene lookup returns CDR1 SGHTA and CDR2 FQGTGA. Trimming removed 2 bases at V and 0 bases at J, with 4 bases between.

This chain joins TRBV2 and TRBJ1-5, with D unclear. V lost 4 bases to trimming and J lost 4 bases, with 14 bases between them. The CDR3 runs to 15 residues. Per the germline V gene, CDR1 is SNHLY and CDR2 is FYNNEI. CDR3 nucleotide sequence: TGTGCCAGCAGTGTGATGTCGGAGAGAAATCAGCCCCAGCATTTT. Protein sequence: CASSVMSERNQPQHF.

Only one count was recorded for this clone. This chain connects TRBV6-6 to TRBJ2-7; D remains unclear. CDR1 MNHNY and CDR2 SVGAGI come from the germline V gene (reference sequence). Between the trimmed V and J ends, which lost 2 bases and 4 bases, there was a span of 9 bases. The CDR3 has 13 residues. CDR3 in DNA: TGTGCCAGCAGTTACCCTTACGCGTACGAGCAGTACTTC. It codes for CASSYPYAYEQYF.

The chain couples TRBV7-2 to TRBJ2-5; 7 positions agree with TRBD1. Germline assignment: CDR1 SGHTA and CDR2 FQGNSA. The V gene end was trimmed by 2 bases and the J gene end by 10 bases; junction bases not matched to a gene: 7. The length of the CDR3 is 13 residues. CDR3 region: CASSLLTRQGQYF. CDR3 DNA sequence: TGTGCCAGCAGCTTATTAACTCGACAGGGCCAGTACTTC.

The J gene is TRBJ1-1, the V gene TRBV6-5; no firm D call. The V end was cut by 3 bases, the J end by 0 bases, with 5 bases between. The germline gives CDR1 MNHEY, CDR2 SVGAGI. This CDR3 is built from 13 residues. Written as DNA, the CDR3 is TGTGCCAGCAGTTATTATATGAACACTGAAGCTTTCTTT. Translated, it gives CASSYYMNTEAFF.

V usage is TRBV27 and J usage is TRBJ2-2, with TRBD2 as a possible D gene (5 bases). The CDR3 consists of 16 residues. CDR1 and CDR2 from the germline V gene are MNHEY and SMNVEV (reference sequence). V was cut by 1 base and J by 2 bases, with 11 bases left in between. CDR3 sequence reads: CASSLYPGSNTGELFF. As DNA, the CDR3 is TGTGCCAGCAGTTTATATCCGGGGTCTAACACCGGGGAGCTGTTTTTT.

The table lists this clone with a few counts. Other DNA variants within this sample encode the same CDR3. In nucleotides, the CDR3 is TGCGCCAGCAGCTTGGGCGGGGAGAACTATGGCTACACCTTC. This codes for CASSLGGENYGYTF. The rearrangement joins TRBV5-1 to TRBJ1-2, with D unclear. The germline V and J ends were trimmed by 0 bases and 2 bases, with 8 bases remaining between them. The germline CDR1 and CDR2 sequences are SGHRS and YFSETQ. CDR3 length equals 14 residues. Combining the CDR3 with reference TRBV5-1 and TRBJ1-2 gives the whole variable domain KAGVTQTPRYLIKTRGQQVTLSCSPISGHRSVSWYQQTPGQGLQFLFEYFSETQRNKGNFPGRFSGRQFSNSRSEMNVSTLELGDSALYLCASSLGGENYGYTFGSGTRLTVV.

The chain couples TRBV28 to TRBJ2-3, with 12 bases fitting TRBD2. The CDR3 runs 16 residues. V shed 4 bases, J shed 5 bases, and the junction held 7 bases outside the gene matches. Germline V gives CDR1 MDHEN, CDR2 SYDVKM. CDR3 region: CASSSLTSGGRDTQYF. For the CDR3, the DNA is TGTGCCAGCAGTTCACTTACTAGCGGGGGGCGAGATACGCAGTATTTT.

This clone was seen a single time. V usage is TRBV7-2 and J usage is TRBJ1-5, with 11 bases matching TRBD1. CDR1 SGHTA and CDR2 FQGNSA come from the germline V gene. Trimming cost V 3 bases and J 2 bases; bases outside gene matches: 6. The CDR3 has 17 residues. Here the CDR3 reads CASSFGTGGMGNQPQHF. CDR3 coding DNA: TGTGCCAGCAGCTTCGGGACAGGGGGGATGGGCAATCAGCCCCAGCATTTT.